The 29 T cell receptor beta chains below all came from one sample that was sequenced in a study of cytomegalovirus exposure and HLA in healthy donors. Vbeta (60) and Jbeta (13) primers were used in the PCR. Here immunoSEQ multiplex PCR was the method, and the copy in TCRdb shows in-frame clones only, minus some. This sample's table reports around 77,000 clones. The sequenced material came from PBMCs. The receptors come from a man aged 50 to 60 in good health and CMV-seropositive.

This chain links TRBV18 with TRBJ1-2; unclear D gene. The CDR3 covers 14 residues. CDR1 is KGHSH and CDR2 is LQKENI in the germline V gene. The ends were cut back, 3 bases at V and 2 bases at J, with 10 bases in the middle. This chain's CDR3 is CASSPRTENYGYTF. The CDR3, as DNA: TGTGCCAGCTCACCTCGTACAGAAAACTATGGCTACACCTTC.

The CDR3: CASSGRGYGYTF. CDR3 DNA sequence: TGTGCCAGTAGTGGGCGCGGGTATGGCTACACCTTC. The chain joins TRBV19 to TRBJ1-2; no definite D call. Trimming took 5 bases from V and 5 from J, leaving 9 bases between them. The length of the CDR3 is 12 residues. The germline V gene encodes CDR1 LNHDA and CDR2 SQIVND (reference sequence).

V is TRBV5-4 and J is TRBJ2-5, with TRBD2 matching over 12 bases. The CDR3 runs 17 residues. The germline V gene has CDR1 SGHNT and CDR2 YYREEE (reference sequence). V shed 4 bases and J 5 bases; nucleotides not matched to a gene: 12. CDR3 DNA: TGTGCCAGCAGCCCGGGACTAGCGGGCGCGGGGGGGGAGACCCAGTACTTC. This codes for CASSPGLAGAGGETQYF.

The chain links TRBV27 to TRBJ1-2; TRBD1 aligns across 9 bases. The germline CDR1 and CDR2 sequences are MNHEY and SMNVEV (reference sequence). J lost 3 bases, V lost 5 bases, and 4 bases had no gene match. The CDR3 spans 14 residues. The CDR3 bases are TGTGCCAGCAGTCAGCGGGACAGGGACTATGGCTACACCTTC. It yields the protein CASSQRDRDYGYTF.

The CDR3 protein is CASSFAPDSVSSYNEQFF. The CDR3 region has the DNA TGTGCCAGCAGCTTTGCCCCAGACTCGGTGAGCTCCTACAATGAGCAGTTCTTC. This chain uses TRBV5-5 with TRBJ2-1; no clear D gene. Germline V gives CDR1 SGHKS, CDR2 YYEKEE (reference sequence). The CDR3 runs 18 residues. The V gene lost 2 bases and the J gene lost 0 bases, with 18 bases spanning the gap.

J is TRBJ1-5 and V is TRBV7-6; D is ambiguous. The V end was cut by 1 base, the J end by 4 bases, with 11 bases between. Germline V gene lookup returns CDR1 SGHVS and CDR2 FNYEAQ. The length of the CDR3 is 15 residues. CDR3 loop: CASSLVAGGNQPQHF. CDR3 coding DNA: TGTGCCAGCAGCTTAGTGGCAGGAGGTAATCAGCCCCAGCATTTT.

The CDR3 DNA is TGTGCCAGCAGCCCGGTGGGGGGGAGTGCCGGGGAGCTGTTTTTT. It translates to CASSPVGGSAGELFF. This chain uses TRBV27 with TRBJ2-2; 7 bases fit TRBD2. The CDR3 consists of 15 residues. Per germline, CDR1 MNHEY and CDR2 SMNVEV (reference sequence). With 6 bases clipped from V and 6 bases from J, the junction kept 10 bases outside the gene matches.

CDR3 nucleotides: TGCGCCAGCAGCATTATCGGGGAGCTGTTTTTT. Its protein product is CASSIIGELFF. The V call is TRBV5-1, the J call TRBJ2-2; no clear D gene. Trimming stripped 4 bases from V and 7 bases from J, with 5 bases between. The germline gives CDR1 SGHRS, CDR2 YFSETQ. The CDR3 is made up of 11 amino acids. The variable domain in full, completed from reference TRBV5-1 and TRBJ2-2, reads KAGVTQTPRYLIKTRGQQVTLSCSPISGHRSVSWYQQTPGQGLQFLFEYFSETQRNKGNFPGRFSGRQFSNSRSEMNVSTLELGDSALYLCASSIIGELFFGEGSRLTVL.

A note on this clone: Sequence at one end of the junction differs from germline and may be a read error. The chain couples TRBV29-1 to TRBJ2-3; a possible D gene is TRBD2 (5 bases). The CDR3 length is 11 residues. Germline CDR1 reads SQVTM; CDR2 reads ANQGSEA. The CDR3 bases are TGCAGCGCCCTGGACTTCCCTCCCCCAGATTTT. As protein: CSALDFPPPDF.

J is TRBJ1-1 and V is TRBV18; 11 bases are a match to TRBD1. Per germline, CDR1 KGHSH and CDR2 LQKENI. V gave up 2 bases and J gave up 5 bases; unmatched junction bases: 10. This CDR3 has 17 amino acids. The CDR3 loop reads CASSPASGTGGRTEAFF. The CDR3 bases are TGTGCCAGCTCACCAGCTTCCGGGACAGGGGGTAGGACTGAAGCTTTCTTT.

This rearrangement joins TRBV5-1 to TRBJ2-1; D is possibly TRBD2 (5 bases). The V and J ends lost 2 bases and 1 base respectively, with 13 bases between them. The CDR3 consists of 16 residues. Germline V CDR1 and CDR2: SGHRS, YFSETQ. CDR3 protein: CASSFLAYSSYNEQFF. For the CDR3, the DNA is TGCGCCAGCAGCTTCCTAGCATATAGTTCCTACAATGAGCAGTTCTTC.

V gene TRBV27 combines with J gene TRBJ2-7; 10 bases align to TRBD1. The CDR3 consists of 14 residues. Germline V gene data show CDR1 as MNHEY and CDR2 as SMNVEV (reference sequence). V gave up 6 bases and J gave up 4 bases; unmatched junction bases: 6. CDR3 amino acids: CASSRDRGGYEQYF. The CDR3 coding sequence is TGTGCCAGCAGCCGGGACAGGGGAGGGTACGAGCAGTACTTC.

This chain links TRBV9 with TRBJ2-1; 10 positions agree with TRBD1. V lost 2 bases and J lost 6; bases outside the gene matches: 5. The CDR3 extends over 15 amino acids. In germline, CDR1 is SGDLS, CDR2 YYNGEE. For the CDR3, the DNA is TGTGCCAGCAGCGTCCTCGGACAGGGGGTCAATGAGCAGTTCTTC. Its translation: CASSVLGQGVNEQFF.

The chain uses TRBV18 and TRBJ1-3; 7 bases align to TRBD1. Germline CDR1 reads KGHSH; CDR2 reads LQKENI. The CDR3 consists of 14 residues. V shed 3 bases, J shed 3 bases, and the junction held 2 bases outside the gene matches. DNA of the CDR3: TGTGCCAGCTCACCTCGGGACAGTGGAAACACCATATATTTT. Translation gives CASSPRDSGNTIYF.

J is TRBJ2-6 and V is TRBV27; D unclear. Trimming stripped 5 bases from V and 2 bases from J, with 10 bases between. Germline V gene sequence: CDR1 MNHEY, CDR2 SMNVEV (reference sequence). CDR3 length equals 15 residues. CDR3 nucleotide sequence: TGTGCCAGCAGTAAGATAGCTCCTGGGGCCAACGTCCTGACTTTC. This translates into CASSKIAPGANVLTF. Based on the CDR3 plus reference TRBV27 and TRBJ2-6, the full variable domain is EAQVTQNPRYLITVTGKKLTVTCSQNMNHEYMSWYRQDPGLGLRQIYYSMNVEVTDKGDVPEGYKVSRKEKRNFPLILESPSPNQTSLYFCASSKIAPGANVLTFGAGSRLTVL.

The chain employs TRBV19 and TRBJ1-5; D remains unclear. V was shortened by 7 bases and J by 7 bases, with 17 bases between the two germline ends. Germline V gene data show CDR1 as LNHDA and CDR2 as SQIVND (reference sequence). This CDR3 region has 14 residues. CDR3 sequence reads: CASTPGGVEQPQHF. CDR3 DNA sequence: TGTGCCAGTACCCCGGGAGGAGTGGAGCAGCCCCAGCATTTT. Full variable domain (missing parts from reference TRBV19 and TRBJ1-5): DGGITQSPKYLFRKEGQNVTLSCEQNLNHDAMYWYRQDPGQGLRLIYYSQIVNDFQKGDIAEGYSVSREKKESFPLTVTSAQKNPTAFYLCASTPGGVEQPQHFGDGTRLSIL.

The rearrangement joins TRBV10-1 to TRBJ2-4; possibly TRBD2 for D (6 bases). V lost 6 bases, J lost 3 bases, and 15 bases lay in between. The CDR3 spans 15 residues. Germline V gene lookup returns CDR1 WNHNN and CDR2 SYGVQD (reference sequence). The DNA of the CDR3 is TGCGCCAGCAGCACTAGGAGGGGTGTCAAAAACATTCAGTACTTC. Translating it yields CASSTRRGVKNIQYF.

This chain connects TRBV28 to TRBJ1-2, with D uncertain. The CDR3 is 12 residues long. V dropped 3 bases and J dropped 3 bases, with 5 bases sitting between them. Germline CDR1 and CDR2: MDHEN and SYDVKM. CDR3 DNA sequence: TGTGCCAGCAGTTTGCGGGACTATGGCTACACCTTC. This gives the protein CASSLRDYGYTF.

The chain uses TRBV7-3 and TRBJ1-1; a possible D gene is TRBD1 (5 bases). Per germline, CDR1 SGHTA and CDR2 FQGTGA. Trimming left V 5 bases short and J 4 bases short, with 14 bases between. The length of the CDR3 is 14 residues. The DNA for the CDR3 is TGTGCCAGCAGCCCAACAGCAGGGATCACTGAAGCTTTCTTT. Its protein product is CASSPTAGITEAFF.

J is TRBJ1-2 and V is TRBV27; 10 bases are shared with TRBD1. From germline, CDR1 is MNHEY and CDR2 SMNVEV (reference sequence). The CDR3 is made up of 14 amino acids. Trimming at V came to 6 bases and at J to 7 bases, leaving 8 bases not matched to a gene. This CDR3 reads CASSRQGATGGYTF. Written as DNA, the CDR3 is TGTGCCAGCAGCCGACAGGGGGCAACAGGTGGCTACACCTTC.

The CDR3 region is CASSDLQGATEAFF. The CDR3, as DNA: TGTGCCAGCAGTGACTTACAGGGGGCCACTGAAGCTTTCTTT. The chain couples TRBV25-1 to TRBJ1-1; 9 bases map to TRBD1. Unmatched junction bases numbered 3, after V lost 3 bases and J lost 4 bases. The V gene's germline CDR1 is MGHDK and CDR2 SYGVNS. This CDR3 region has 14 residues.

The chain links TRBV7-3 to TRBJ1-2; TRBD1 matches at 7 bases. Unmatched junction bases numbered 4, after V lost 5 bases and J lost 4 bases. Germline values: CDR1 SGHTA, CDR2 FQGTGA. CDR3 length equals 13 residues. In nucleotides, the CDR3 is TGTGCCAGCAGCCCACAGGGGTTCTATGGCTACACCTTC. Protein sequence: CASSPQGFYGYTF.

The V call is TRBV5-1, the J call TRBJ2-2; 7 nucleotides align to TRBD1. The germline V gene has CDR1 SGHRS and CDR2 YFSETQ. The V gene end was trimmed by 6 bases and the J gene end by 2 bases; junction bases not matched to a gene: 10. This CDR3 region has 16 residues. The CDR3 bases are TGCGCCAGCAACTCCTTGACAGGGTCCAACACCGGGGAGCTGTTTTTT. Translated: CASNSLTGSNTGELFF.

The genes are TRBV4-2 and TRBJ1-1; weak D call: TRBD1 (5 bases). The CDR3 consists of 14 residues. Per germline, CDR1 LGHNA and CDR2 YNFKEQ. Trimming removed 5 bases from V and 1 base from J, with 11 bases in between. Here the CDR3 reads CASSLTDQNTEAFF. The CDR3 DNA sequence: TGTGCCAGCAGCTTGACAGATCAGAACACTGAAGCTTTCTTT.

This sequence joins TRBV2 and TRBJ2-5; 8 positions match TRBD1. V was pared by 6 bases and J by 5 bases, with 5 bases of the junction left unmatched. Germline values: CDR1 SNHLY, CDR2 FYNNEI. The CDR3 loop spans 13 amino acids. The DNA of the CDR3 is TGTGCCAGCAGGGGACAGGTCGTGGAGACCCAGTACTTC. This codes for CASRGQVVETQYF.

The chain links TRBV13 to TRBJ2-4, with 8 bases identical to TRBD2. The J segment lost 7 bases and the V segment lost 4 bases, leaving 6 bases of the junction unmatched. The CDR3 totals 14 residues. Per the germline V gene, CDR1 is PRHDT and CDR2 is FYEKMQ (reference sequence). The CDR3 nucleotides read TGTGCCAGCAGCTCCTCGGGGGGGAGGAACATTCAGTACTTC. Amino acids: CASSSSGGRNIQYF.

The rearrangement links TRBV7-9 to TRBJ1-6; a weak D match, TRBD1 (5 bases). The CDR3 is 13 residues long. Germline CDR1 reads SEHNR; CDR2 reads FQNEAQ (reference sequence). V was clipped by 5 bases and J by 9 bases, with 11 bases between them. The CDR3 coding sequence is TGTGCCAGCAGCGACAGACATGGTTCACCCCTCCACTTT. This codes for CASSDRHGSPLHF. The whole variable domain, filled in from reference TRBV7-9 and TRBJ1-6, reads DTGVSQNPRHKITKRGQNVTFRCDPISEHNRLYWYRQTLGQGPEFLTYFQNEAQLEKSRLLSDRFSAERPKGSFSTLEIQRTEQGDSAMYLCASSDRHGSPLHFGNGTRLTVT.

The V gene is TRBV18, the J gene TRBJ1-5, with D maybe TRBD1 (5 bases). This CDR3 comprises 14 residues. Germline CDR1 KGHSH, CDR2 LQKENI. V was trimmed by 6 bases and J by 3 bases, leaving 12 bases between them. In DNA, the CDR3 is TGTGCCAGCTCTCTGGACACTTTCAATCAGCCCCAGCATTTT. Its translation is CASSLDTFNQPQHF.

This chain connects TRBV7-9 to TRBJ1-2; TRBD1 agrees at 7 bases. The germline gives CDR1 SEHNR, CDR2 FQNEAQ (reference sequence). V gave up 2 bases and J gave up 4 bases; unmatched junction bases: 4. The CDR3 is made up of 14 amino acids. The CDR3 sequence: CASSLKSGGYGYTF. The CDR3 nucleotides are TGTGCCAGCAGCTTAAAGTCAGGGGGCTATGGCTACACCTTC.